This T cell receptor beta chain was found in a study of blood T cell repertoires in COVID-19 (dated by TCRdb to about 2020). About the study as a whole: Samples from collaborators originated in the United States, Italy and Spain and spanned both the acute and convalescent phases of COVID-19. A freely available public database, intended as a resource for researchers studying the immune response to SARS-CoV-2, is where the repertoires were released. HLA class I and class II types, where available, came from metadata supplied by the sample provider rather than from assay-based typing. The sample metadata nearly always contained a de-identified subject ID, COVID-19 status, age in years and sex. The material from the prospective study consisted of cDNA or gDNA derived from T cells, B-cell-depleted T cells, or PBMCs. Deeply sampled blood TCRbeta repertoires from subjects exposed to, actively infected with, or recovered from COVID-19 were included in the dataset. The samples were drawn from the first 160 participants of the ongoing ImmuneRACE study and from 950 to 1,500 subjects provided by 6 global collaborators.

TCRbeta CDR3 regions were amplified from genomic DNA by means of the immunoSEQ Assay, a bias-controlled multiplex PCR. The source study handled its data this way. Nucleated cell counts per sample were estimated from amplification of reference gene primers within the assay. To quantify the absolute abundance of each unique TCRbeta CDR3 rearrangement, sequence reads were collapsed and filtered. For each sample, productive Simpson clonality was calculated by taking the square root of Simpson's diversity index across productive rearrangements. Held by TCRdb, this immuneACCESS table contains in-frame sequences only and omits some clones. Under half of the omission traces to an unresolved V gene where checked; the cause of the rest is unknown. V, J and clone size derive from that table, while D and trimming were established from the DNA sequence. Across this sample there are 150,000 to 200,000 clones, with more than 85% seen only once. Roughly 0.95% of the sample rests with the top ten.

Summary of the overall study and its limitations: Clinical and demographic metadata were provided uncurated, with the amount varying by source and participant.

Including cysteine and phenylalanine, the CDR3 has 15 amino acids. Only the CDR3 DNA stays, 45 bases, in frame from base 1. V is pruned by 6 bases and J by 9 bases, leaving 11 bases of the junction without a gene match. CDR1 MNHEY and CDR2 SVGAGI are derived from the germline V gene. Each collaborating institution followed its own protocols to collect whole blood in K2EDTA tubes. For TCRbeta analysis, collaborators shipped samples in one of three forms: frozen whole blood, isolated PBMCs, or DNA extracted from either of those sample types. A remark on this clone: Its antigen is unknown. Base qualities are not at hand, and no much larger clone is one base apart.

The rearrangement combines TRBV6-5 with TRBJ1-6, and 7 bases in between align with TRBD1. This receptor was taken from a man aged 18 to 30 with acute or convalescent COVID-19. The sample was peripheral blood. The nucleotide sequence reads TGTGCCAGCAGACTTGAGACAGGGCTCGGTTCACCCCTCCACTTT. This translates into CASRLETGLGSPLHF.